This note documents a single T cell receptor (beta chain) sequence. The antigen it binds to is not known. No base-level quality is on record; no much larger clone is a single base apart. CDR1 and CDR2 were assigned from the germline V gene as SGHDN and FVKESK. Including the terminal cysteine and phenylalanine, the CDR3 comprises 12 residues. Only the CDR3 DNA is retained, 36 bases long and in frame from the first base. V is pared back by 6 bases and J by 5 bases, with 10 bases lying between the germline termini. Donors were healthy HIV-negative adults with no recently reported acute infections or vaccinations. Every donor was a Caucasian adult living in Nashville, Tennessee, USA. CD4+ T cells were enriched by magnetic negative selection, after which naive cells were positively selected on CD45RA and the negative fraction was taken as the memory subset. Blood was collected by leukapheresis, and PBMCs were isolated by Ficoll-Histopaque density gradient centrifugation and then cryopreserved in liquid nitrogen vapor phase. Analytical flow cytometry was used to check the purity and quantity of every magnetically sorted T cell population. Genomic DNA was isolated from each sorted fraction and quantified by UV absorbance on a Nanodrop 2000c.

These data are taken from a study of shared clonotypes between healthy human individuals (dated by TCRdb to about 2020). About the full investigation: The cohort included three men and a couple of women between 18 and 49 years of age. For each donor, three plates each were used for CD4 naive and CD4 memory, two plates were used for CD8 naive, and one plate was used for CD8 memory. Blood TCR repertoires of a handful of healthy adults were deeply sequenced to estimate repertoire size and the extent of clonotype sharing between individuals. To increase sequencing depth and limit assay-specific biases, TCR repertoire library preparation and sequencing were carried out by different laboratories using diverse techniques. Each donor's leukapheresis produced roughly between about 0.9 and 9.5 billion PBMCs.

The paper as a whole reports these results and caveats: Clonotypes shared by all four sorted-subset donors showed higher generation probabilities than non-shared clonotypes. Across a handful of donors, about 5% of naive CD4, roughly 3.5% of naive CD8, 2.3% of memory CD4, and approximately 0.4% of memory CD8 clonotypes were shared. Sampling was restricted to blood, and TCR repertoires in tissues likely differ from the TCR repertoires found in blood. The genetic and exposure-history diversity represented was limited by the small number of donors. Rarefaction of sorted-subset datasets indicated incomplete sequencing despite the large sequencing depth. Larger estimated clonotype richness was generally found for naive subsets than for memory subsets. Based on pairwise subsampling, the degree of clonotype sharing among donors was expected to be affected by sequencing depth.

TCR CDR3 regions were amplified from genomic DNA by multiplex PCR using the deep immunoSEQ assay. Extracted genomic DNA from each cell subset was distributed evenly across all wells of several immunoSEQ 96-well plates, and each plate was treated as a replicate. Each replicate PCR for sorted subsets received 150 to 250 ng genomic DNA, equal to 28,000 or so T cell genomes. Purified libraries were quantified with a Qubit 3.0 fluorometer, sized on a Bioanalyzer 2100, and re-quantified with the KAPA Library Quantification kit. A separate single-read 150-cycle Illumina NextSeq 550 flow cell was used to sequence each immunoSEQ 96-well plate. From the authors' description of their analysis: Because the immunoSEQ output held only junctional sequences and lacked quality scores, the filtering could not match the filtering applied to full-length reads. To assign V/J genes and CDR3, sequences were annotated using PyIR, a Python wrapper for IgBLAST v1.9, with IMGT germline references. Reads were filtered out if the reads had weak V/J assignments (E-value above 1e-6), no CDR3, stop codons, out-of-frame junctions, or ambiguous translated residues. V3J clonotypes were defined by identical inferred V gene, J gene, and CDR3 amino acid sequence. Percentage overlap between repertoires was computed as shared unique clonotypes divided by the size of the smaller repertoire. Repertoire richness was assessed with RTK rarefaction, the Chao1 estimator, and Recon v2.1 estimates of unobserved clonotypes. Generation probabilities were computed with OLGA for all TCRbeta clonotypes obtained by the gDNA method from several donors. The table was pulled from immuneACCESS by TCRdb, which kept in-frame rearrangements only. Such tables lose some clones; where checked, under half of the loss comes from unresolved V genes, and the rest has no known cause. That table supplies the V and J calls and clone size; D and trimming were determined from the DNA. For this sample the table gives more than 2,000,000 clones, of which more than 80% were detected only once. The top ten clones comprise 0.13% to 0.15% of the sample.

The TCR was taken from a man aged 18 to 30 in good health. Sequencing input: naive CD4+ T cells sorted from blood. Taken with the paper, the label for cell subset or site translates to: CD45RA+ positively selected. The chain was built from TRBV14 and TRBJ1-2; the D gene is not confidently resolved. The CDR3 reads as follows: CASRGLGYGYTF. In nucleotides, the sequence is TGTGCCAGCAGGGGCCTCGGGTATGGCTACACCTTC.